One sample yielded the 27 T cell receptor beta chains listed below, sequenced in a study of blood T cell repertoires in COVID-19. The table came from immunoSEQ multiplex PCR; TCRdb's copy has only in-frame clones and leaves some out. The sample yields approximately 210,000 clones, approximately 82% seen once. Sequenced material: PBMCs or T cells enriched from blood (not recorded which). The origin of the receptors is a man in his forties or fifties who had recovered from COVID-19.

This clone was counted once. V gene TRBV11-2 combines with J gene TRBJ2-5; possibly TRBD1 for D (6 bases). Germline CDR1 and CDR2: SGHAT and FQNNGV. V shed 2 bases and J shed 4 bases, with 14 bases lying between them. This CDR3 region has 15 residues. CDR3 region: CASSLSRGRLETQYF. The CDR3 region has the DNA TGTGCCAGCAGCTTATCCAGGGGCCGGTTAGAGACCCAGTACTTC.

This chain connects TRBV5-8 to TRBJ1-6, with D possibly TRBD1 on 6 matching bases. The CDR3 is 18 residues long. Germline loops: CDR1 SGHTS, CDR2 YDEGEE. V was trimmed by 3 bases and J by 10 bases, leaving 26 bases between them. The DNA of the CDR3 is TGTGCCAGCAGCTCCTCTTACTCCCTGGACAGCGTGGGGTCACCCCTCCACTTT. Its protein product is CASSSSYSLDSVGSPLHF.

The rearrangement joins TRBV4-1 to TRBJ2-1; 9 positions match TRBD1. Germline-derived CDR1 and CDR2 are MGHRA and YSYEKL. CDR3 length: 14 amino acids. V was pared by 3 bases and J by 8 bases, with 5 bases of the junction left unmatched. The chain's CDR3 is CASSHTRTGDEQFF. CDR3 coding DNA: TGCGCCAGCAGCCACACAAGGACAGGGGATGAGCAGTTCTTC.

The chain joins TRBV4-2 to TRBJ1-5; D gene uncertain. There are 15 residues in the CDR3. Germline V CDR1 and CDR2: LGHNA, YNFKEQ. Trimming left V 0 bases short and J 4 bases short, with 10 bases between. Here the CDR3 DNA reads TGTGCCAGCAGCCAAGATCCCGCAGTGAATCAGCCCCAGCATTTT. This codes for CASSQDPAVNQPQHF.

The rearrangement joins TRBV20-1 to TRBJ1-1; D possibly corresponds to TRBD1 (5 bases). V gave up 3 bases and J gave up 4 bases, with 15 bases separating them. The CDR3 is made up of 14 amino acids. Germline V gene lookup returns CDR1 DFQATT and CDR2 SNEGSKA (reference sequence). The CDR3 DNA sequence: TGCAGTGCTAGTACAGGCAGGGTCGGCACTGAAGCTTTCTTT. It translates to CSASTGRVGTEAFF.

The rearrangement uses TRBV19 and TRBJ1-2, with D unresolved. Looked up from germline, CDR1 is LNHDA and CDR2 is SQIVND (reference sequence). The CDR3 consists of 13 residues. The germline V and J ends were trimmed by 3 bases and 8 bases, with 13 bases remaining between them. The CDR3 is CASSMSGSMGYTF. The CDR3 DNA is TGTGCCAGTAGTATGTCGGGTTCTATGGGCTACACCTTC.

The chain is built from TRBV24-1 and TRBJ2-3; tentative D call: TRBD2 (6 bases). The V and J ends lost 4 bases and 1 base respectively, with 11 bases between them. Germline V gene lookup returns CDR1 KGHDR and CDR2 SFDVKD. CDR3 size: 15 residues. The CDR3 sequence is CATSEEGPRTDTQYF. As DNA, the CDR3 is TGTGCCACCAGTGAGGAGGGCCCCCGCACAGATACGCAGTATTTT.

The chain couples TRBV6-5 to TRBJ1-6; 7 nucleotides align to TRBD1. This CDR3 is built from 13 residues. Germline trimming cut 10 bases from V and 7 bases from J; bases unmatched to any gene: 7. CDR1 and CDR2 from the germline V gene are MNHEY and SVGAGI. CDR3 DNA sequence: TGTGCCACCAGGGACAGCGCCAATTCACCCCTCCACTTT. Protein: CATRDSANSPLHF.

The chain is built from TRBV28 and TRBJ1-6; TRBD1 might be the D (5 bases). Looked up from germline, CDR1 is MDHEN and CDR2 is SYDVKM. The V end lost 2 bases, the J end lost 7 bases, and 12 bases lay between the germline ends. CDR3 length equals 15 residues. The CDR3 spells CASSLGTRTNSPLHF. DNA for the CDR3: TGTGCCAGCAGTTTAGGTACACGGACAAATTCACCCCTCCACTTT.

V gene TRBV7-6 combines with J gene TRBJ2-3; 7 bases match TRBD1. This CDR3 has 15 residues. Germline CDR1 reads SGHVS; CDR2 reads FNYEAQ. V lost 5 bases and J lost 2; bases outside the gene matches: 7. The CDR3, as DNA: TGTGCCAGCAGCCCACGAGACAGGGTCACAGATACGCAGTATTTT. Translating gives CASSPRDRVTDTQYF. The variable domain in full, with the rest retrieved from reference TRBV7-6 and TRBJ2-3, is GAGVSQSPRYKVTKRGQDVALRCDPISGHVSLYWYRQALGQGPEFLTYFNYEAQQDKSGLPNDRFSAERPEGSISTLTIQRTEQRDSAMYRCASSPRDRVTDTQYFGPGTRLTVL.

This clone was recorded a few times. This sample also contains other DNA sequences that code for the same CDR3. CDR3 DNA: TGTGCCAGCAGCTTGGGACAGGGGAATTCACCCCTCCACTTT. Amino acid sequence: CASSLGQGNSPLHF. The V gene is TRBV5-4, the J gene TRBJ1-6, with 8 bases fitting TRBD1. The CDR3 runs 14 residues. Germline assignment: CDR1 SGHNT and CDR2 YYREEE (reference sequence). The junction had 0 bases not matched to a gene; V was cut back by 0 bases and J by 7 bases.

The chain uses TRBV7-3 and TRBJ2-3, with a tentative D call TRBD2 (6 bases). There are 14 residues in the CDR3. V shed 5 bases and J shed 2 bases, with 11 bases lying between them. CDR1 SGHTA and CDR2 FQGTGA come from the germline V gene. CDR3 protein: CASSLGTHTDTQYF. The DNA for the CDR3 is TGTGCCAGCAGCCTCGGGACTCACACAGATACGCAGTATTTT.

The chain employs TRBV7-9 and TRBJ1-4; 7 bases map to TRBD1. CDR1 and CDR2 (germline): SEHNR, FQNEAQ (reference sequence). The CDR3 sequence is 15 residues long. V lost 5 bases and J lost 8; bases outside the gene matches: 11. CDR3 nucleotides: TGTGCCAGCAGCCTACAAGGGGGCGAGGGGGAAAAACTGTTTTTT. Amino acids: CASSLQGGEGEKLFF.

This CDR3 reads CASSVAENTEAFF. The CDR3 DNA follows: TGTGCCAGCAGTGTCGCGGAGAACACTGAAGCTTTCTTT. The rearrangement links TRBV2 to TRBJ1-1, with D hard to call. Trimming took 4 bases from V and 1 from J, leaving 7 bases between them. Per the germline V gene, CDR1 is SNHLY and CDR2 is FYNNEI. The CDR3 runs to 13 residues.

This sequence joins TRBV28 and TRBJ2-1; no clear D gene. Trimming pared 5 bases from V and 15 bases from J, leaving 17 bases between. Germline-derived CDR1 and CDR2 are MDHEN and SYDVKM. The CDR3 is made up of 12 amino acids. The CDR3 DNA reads TGTGCCAGCAGTACCCCACCAGGCAACGGGTTCTTC. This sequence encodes CASSTPPGNGFF.

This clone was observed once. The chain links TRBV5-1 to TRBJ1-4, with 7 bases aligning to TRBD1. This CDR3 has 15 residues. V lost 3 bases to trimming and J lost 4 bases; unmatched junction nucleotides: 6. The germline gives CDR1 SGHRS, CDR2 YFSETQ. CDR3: CASSSGTALNEKLFF. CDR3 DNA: TGCGCCAGCAGCTCCGGGACAGCGCTTAATGAAAAACTGTTTTTT.

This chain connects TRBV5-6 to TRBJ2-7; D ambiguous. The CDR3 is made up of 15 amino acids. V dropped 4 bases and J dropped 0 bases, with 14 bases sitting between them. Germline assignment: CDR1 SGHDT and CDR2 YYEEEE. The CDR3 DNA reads TGTGCCAGCAGCACAATCAACGTAAGCTCCTACGAGCAGTACTTC. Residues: CASSTINVSSYEQYF. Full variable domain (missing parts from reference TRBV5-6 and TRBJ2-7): DAGVTQSPTHLIKTRGQQVTLRCSPKSGHDTVSWYQQALGQGPQFIFQYYEEEERQRGNFPDRFSGHQFPNYSSELNVNALLLGDSALYLCASSTINVSSYEQYFGPGTRLTVT.

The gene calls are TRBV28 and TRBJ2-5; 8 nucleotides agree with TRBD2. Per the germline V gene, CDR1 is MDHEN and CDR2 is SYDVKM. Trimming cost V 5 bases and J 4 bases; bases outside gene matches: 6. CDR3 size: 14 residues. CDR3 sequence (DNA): TGTGCCAGCAGTGAAGGGACTAGTGGAGAGACCCAGTACTTC. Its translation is CASSEGTSGETQYF.

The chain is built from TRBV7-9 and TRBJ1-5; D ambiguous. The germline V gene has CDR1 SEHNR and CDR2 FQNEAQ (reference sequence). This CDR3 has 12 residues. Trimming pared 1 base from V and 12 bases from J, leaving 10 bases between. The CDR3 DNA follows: TGTGCCAGCAGCTTAGTCTCGAGGCTCCAGCATTTT. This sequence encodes CASSLVSRLQHF.

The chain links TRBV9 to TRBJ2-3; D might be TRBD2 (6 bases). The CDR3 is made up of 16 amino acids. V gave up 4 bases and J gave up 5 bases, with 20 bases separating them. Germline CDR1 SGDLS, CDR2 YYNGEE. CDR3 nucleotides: TGTGCCAGCAGCCCAGCTGGGCGGGGCGGTCGAGATACGCAGTATTTT. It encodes CASSPAGRGGRDTQYF.

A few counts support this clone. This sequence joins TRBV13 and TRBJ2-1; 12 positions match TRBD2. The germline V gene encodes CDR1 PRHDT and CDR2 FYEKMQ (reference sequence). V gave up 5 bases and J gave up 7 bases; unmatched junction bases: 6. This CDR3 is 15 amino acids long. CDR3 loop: CASSPASGGVNEQFF. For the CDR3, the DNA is TGTGCCAGCAGCCCAGCTAGCGGGGGGGTGAATGAGCAGTTCTTC.

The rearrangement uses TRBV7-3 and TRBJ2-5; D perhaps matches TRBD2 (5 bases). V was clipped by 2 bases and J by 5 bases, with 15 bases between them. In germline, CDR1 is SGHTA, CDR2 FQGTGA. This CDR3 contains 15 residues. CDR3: CASSLGGRDRETQYF. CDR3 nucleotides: TGTGCCAGCAGCTTAGGAGGACGGGATAGGGAGACCCAGTACTTC. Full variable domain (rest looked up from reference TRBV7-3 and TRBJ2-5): GAGVSQTPSNKVTEKGKYVELRCDPISGHTALYWYRQSLGQGPEFLIYFQGTGAADDSGLPNDRFFAVRPEGSVSTLKIQRTERGDSAVYLCASSLGGRDRETQYFGPGTRLLVL.

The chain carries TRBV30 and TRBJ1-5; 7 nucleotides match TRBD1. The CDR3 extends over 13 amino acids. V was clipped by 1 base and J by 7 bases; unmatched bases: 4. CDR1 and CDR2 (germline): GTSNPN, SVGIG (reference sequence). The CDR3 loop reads CAWSGDRKQPQHF. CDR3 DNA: TGTGCCTGGAGTGGGGACAGAAAACAGCCCCAGCATTTT. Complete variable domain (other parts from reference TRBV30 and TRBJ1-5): SQTIHQWPATLVQPVGSPLSLECTVEGTSNPNLYWYRQAAGRGLQLLFYSVGIGQISSEVPQNLSASRPQDRQFILSSKKLLLSDSGFYLCAWSGDRKQPQHFGDGTRLSIL.

The CDR3 reads CASSGPDTQYF. The CDR3 coding sequence is TGTGCCAGCAGCGGGCCAGATACGCAGTATTTT. The rearrangement uses TRBV5-4 and TRBJ2-3; the D is unclear. Trimming stripped 4 bases from V and 4 bases from J, with 4 bases between. This CDR3 region has 11 residues. Germline values: CDR1 SGHNT, CDR2 YYREEE (reference sequence).

The CDR3 DNA sequence: TGCAGCGTTGAATGGGAGGGATACGAGCAGTACTTC. Its protein product is CSVEWEGYEQYF. The chain uses TRBV29-1 and TRBJ2-7; 7 bases agree with TRBD2. CDR3 length: 12 amino acids. Germline lookup yields CDR1 SQVTM and CDR2 ANQGSEA. Trimming took 2 bases from V and 4 from J; bases not matched to a gene: 2.

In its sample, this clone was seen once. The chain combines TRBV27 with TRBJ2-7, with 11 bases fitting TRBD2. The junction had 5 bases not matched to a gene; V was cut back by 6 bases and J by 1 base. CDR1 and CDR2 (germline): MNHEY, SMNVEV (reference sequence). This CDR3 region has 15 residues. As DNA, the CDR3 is TGTGCCAGCAGCCCCGCTAGCGGGGGGTCCTACGAGCAGTACTTC. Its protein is CASSPASGGSYEQYF.

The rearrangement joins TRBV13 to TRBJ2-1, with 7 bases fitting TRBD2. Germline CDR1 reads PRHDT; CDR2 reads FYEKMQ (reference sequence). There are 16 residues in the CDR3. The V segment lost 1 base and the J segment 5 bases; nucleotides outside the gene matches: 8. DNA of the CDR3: TGTGCCAGCAGCTTAGAGCGGGGCGTATTAGACAATGAGCAGTTCTTC. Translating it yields CASSLERGVLDNEQFF.